The 32 T cell receptor beta chains presented below share a single source sample, sequenced in a study of cytotoxic CD8 clonotypes in ibrutinib-treated CLL. The data were produced by immunoSEQ multiplex PCR, yet TCRdb's version contains in-frame clones alone and is incomplete. The data show approximately 20,000 clones, 81% seen once. This specimen was PBMCs, taken before ibrutinib treatment. The receptors come from a human donor with chronic lymphocytic leukemia.

The CDR3 here is CASSPSGSYGYTF. CDR3 sequence (DNA): TGTGCCAGCAGCCCCTCAGGGAGCTATGGCTACACCTTC. This chain joins TRBV6-6 and TRBJ1-2, with a weak D call TRBD1 (5 bases). Germline lookup yields CDR1 MNHNY and CDR2 SVGAGI (reference sequence). Trimming pared 6 bases from V and 4 bases from J, leaving 12 bases between. The CDR3 contains 13 residues.

This clone was observed a single time. The chain couples TRBV18 to TRBJ2-3; D remains unclear. V lost 0 bases to trimming and J lost 0 bases, with 10 bases between them. Germline lookup yields CDR1 KGHSH and CDR2 LQKENI. CDR3 length: 16 amino acids. In DNA form, the CDR3 reads TGTGCCAGCTCACCACCCCAGCCGGCTAGCACAGATACGCAGTATTTT. It is translated as CASSPPQPASTDTQYF. The whole variable domain, filled in from reference TRBV18 and TRBJ2-3, reads NAGVMQNPRHLVRRRGQEARLRCSPMKGHSHVYWYRQLPEEGLKFMVYLQKENIIDESGMPKERFSAEFPKEGPSILRIQQVVRGDSAAYFCASSPPQPASTDTQYFGPGTRLTVL.

V and J are TRBV19 and TRBJ1-3; D might be TRBD1 (5 bases). CDR3 length equals 15 residues. Per germline, CDR1 LNHDA and CDR2 SQIVND (reference sequence). V gave up 5 bases and J gave up 0 bases, with 11 bases separating them. DNA for the CDR3: TGTGCCAGTAGTTTTACAGGCCACTCTGGAAACACCATATATTTT. Translation: CASSFTGHSGNTIYF.

This clone was seen once. The chain carries TRBV5-5 and TRBJ1-5; 8 bases match TRBD1. Unmatched junction bases numbered 3, after V lost 3 bases and J lost 7 bases. The CDR3 is 13 residues long. The germline gives CDR1 SGHKS, CDR2 YYEKEE (reference sequence). The CDR3 reads CASSSDREQPQHF. Here the CDR3 DNA reads TGTGCCAGCAGCTCGGACAGGGAGCAGCCCCAGCATTTT.

This clone was observed a few times. The V call is TRBV30, the J call TRBJ1-6; 8 bases map to TRBD1. V shed 2 bases and J 5 bases; nucleotides not matched to a gene: 8. The CDR3 length is 16 residues. Germline values: CDR1 GTSNPN, CDR2 SVGIG (reference sequence). CDR3 sequence reads: CAWSRVGQGNNSPLHF. The DNA for the CDR3 is TGTGCCTGGAGTCGTGTTGGACAGGGTAATAATTCACCCCTCCACTTT.

The chain recombines TRBV30 with TRBJ1-3, with 8 bases matching TRBD1. The germline gives CDR1 GTSNPN, CDR2 SVGIG (reference sequence). With 1 base clipped from V and 1 base from J, the junction kept 3 bases outside the gene matches. This CDR3 comprises 15 residues. The CDR3: CAWSANRGSGNTIYF. In DNA, the CDR3 is TGTGCCTGGAGTGCTAACAGGGGGTCTGGAAACACCATATATTTT.

V and J are TRBV11-2 and TRBJ1-6; D remains unclear. The CDR3 extends over 13 amino acids. Trimming took off 0 bases at V and 7 bases at J, with 4 bases between the two ends. CDR1 is SGHAT, CDR2 FQNNGV, per germline. The CDR3 region has the DNA TGTGCCAGCAGCTTAGAGGGGAATTCACCCCTCCACTTT. It encodes CASSLEGNSPLHF. The full variable domain, rest sourced from reference TRBV11-2 and TRBJ1-6, is EAGVAQSPRYKIIEKRQSVAFWCNPISGHATLYWYQQILGQGPKLLIQFQNNGVVDDSQLPKDRFSAERLKGVDSTLKIQPAKLEDSAVYLCASSLEGNSPLHFGNGTRLTVT.

The J gene is TRBJ2-2, the V gene TRBV28; 9 positions match TRBD1. Germline values: CDR1 MDHEN, CDR2 SYDVKM. This CDR3 contains 16 residues. V dropped 7 bases and J dropped 1; count of bases not matched to a gene: 7. The CDR3 protein is CASTKAGQGNTGELFF. The CDR3 DNA is TGTGCCAGCACCAAGGCGGGACAGGGGAACACCGGGGAGCTGTTTTTT.

The rearrangement uses TRBV5-4 and TRBJ2-3; TRBD1 matches 7 bases. The CDR3 totals 13 residues. The germline gives CDR1 SGHNT, CDR2 YYREEE (reference sequence). V lost 4 bases and J lost 4; bases outside the gene matches: 3. The CDR3 DNA reads as TGTGCCAGCAGCCCCGGACAGGCAGATACGCAGTATTTT. It translates to CASSPGQADTQYF.

This rearrangement joins TRBV29-1 to TRBJ2-3; a weak D match, TRBD2 (6 bases). From germline, CDR1 is SQVTM and CDR2 ANQGSEA. The V end was cut by 7 bases, the J end by 1 base, with 15 bases between. The CDR3 is 14 residues long. In DNA, the CDR3 is TGCAGCGGGGGGACCCGGAGGGGCACAGATACGCAGTATTTT. Translating it yields CSGGTRRGTDTQYF.

V and J are TRBV6-5 and TRBJ2-7; D is unresolved. Germline V gene data show CDR1 as MNHEY and CDR2 as SVGAGI. Trimming removed 3 bases from V and 4 bases from J, with 13 bases in between. The length of the CDR3 is 14 residues. The CDR3 DNA follows: TGTGCCAGCAGTTATGGGCAGACGATATACGAGCAGTACTTC. Residues: CASSYGQTIYEQYF.

V and J are TRBV6-1 and TRBJ2-1, with TRBD1 identical over 10 bases. CDR1 MNHNS and CDR2 SASEGT come from the germline V gene. With V trimmed by 4 bases and J by 2 bases, 2 bases remained unmatched. This CDR3 contains 15 residues. CDR3 DNA sequence: TGTGCCAGCAGTGGTGGACAGGGGGCCTACAATGAGCAGTTCTTC. Translating it yields CASSGGQGAYNEQFF.

The J gene is TRBJ2-1, the V gene TRBV14; TRBD1 matches 7 bases. In germline, CDR1 is SGHDN, CDR2 FVKESK. Trimming took 1 base from V and 6 from J; bases not matched to a gene: 15. The length of the CDR3 is 18 residues. As DNA, the CDR3 is TGTGCCAGCAGCCAAGTCAAGGGACATTACAGGGGACCCAATGAGCAGTTCTTC. Translated: CASSQVKGHYRGPNEQFF. Full variable domain (outside the CDR3, taken from reference TRBV14 and TRBJ2-1): EAGVTQFPSHSVIEKGQTVTLRCDPISGHDNLYWYRRVMGKEIKFLLHFVKESKQDESGMPNNRFLAERTGGTYSTLKVQPAELEDSGVYFCASSQVKGHYRGPNEQFFGPGTRLTVL.

The V call is TRBV5-1, the J call TRBJ2-5, with D perhaps matching TRBD1 (5 bases). This CDR3 contains 14 residues. With 4 bases removed from V and 3 bases from J, the gap between germline ends came to 13 bases. The germline V gene encodes CDR1 SGHRS and CDR2 YFSETQ. CDR3 loop: CASSPVVGEETQYF. The CDR3 DNA follows: TGCGCCAGCAGCCCGGTGGTAGGGGAAGAGACCCAGTACTTC.

Turning to this clone: Other nucleotide sequences from this sample produce the same CDR3. The chain combines TRBV6-9 with TRBJ1-2, with TRBD1 as a possible D gene (5 bases). The CDR3 is made up of 14 amino acids. Trimming took 3 bases from V and 5 from J, leaving 13 bases between them. Germline loops: CDR1 MNHGY, CDR2 SVAAGI. CDR3 coding DNA: TGTGCCAGCAGTTACAGAGGGGTCGGGTATGGCTACACCTTC. Translated, it gives CASSYRGVGYGYTF.

The chain employs TRBV7-8 and TRBJ2-5; D perhaps matches TRBD1 (5 bases). The V end was cut by 3 bases, the J end by 9 bases, with 17 bases between. Germline values: CDR1 SGHVS, CDR2 FQNEAQ. This CDR3 spans 14 amino acids. CDR3 coding DNA: TGTGCCAGCAGCTTTTATAACAGGCCCCAGTCCCAGTACTTC. It is translated as CASSFYNRPQSQYF.

The count of this clone is one. The chain uses TRBV10-3 and TRBJ2-5, with TRBD1 matching 9 bases. V lost 6 bases to trimming and J lost 2 bases; unmatched junction nucleotides: 4. Germline V gene lookup returns CDR1 ENHRY and CDR2 SYGVKD. This CDR3 has 14 residues. As DNA, the CDR3 is TGTGCCATCAGGGGACAGGGAGGGCAAGAGACCCAGTACTTC. Translating it yields CAIRGQGGQETQYF.

This clone was seen a single time. The rearrangement joins TRBV11-3 to TRBJ2-5, with D maybe TRBD1 (5 bases). CDR3 length: 14 residues. In germline, CDR1 is SGHNT, CDR2 YENEEA. The V gene lost 1 base and the J gene lost 5 bases, with 11 bases spanning the gap. As DNA, the CDR3 is TGTGCCAGCAGCTTAGGGGAAGGGGTTGAGACCCAGTACTTC. The encoded protein is CASSLGEGVETQYF.

The V and J genes are TRBV7-2 and TRBJ2-2; 8 nucleotides agree with TRBD1. With V trimmed by 5 bases and J by 6 bases, 5 bases remained unmatched. This CDR3 has 14 amino acids. Germline CDR1 SGHTA, CDR2 FQGNSA. CDR3 sequence: CASSPRQGSGELFF. For the CDR3, the DNA is TGTGCCAGCAGCCCTCGACAGGGGTCCGGGGAGCTGTTTTTT.

This chain joins TRBV25-1 and TRBJ1-1; D may be TRBD1 (6 bases). The germline V gene has CDR1 MGHDK and CDR2 SYGVNS. Trimming removed 3 bases at V and 9 bases at J, with 23 bases between. The CDR3 is made up of 16 amino acids. Here the CDR3 DNA reads TGTGCCAGCAGTGACTACCTCGGGACAATCGAGCAACAAGCTTTCTTT. Residues: CASSDYLGTIEQQAFF.

This rearrangement joins TRBV25-1 to TRBJ2-2; D is unresolved. Germline CDR1 is MGHDK and CDR2 is SYGVNS. The CDR3 has 16 residues. The V and J ends lost 4 bases and 0 bases respectively, with 12 bases between them. CDR3 nucleotides: TGTGCCAGCAGTGGGCCATATGGCTCGAACACCGGGGAGCTGTTTTTT. It codes for CASSGPYGSNTGELFF. The full variable domain, with the rest looked up from reference TRBV25-1 and TRBJ2-2, is EADIYQTPRYLVIGTGKKITLECSQTMGHDKMYWYQQDPGMELHLIHYSYGVNSTEKGDLSSESTVSRIRTEHFPLTLESARPSHTSQYLCASSGPYGSNTGELFFGEGSRLTVL.

The V and J genes are TRBV15 and TRBJ2-1; D unclear. This CDR3 region has 16 residues. Trimming removed 4 bases from V and 0 bases from J, with 13 bases in between. Germline V CDR1 and CDR2: LNHNV, YYDKDF (reference sequence). The CDR3 protein is CATSTADTYSYNEQFF. The CDR3, as DNA: TGTGCCACCAGCACCGCAGACACGTACTCCTACAATGAGCAGTTCTTC.

This sequence joins TRBV6-1 and TRBJ1-6; 9 bases are a match to TRBD1. Germline V gene data show CDR1 as MNHNS and CDR2 as SASEGT. The CDR3 sequence is 15 residues long. The V segment lost 6 bases and the J segment 7 bases; nucleotides outside the gene matches: 7. Here the CDR3 reads CASSSRTGENSPLHF. CDR3 sequence (DNA): TGTGCCAGCAGCTCTAGGACAGGGGAGAATTCACCCCTCCACTTT.

The V call is TRBV9, the J call TRBJ2-7; 9 nucleotides align to TRBD2. Germline CDR1 and CDR2: SGDLS and YYNGEE. V trimming: 4 bases; J trimming: 1 base; junction bases outside the gene matches: 6. This CDR3 is built from 15 residues. CDR3 sequence reads: CASSPAAGGSYEQYF. The CDR3 DNA is TGTGCCAGCAGCCCGGCGGCGGGGGGGTCCTACGAGCAGTACTTC.

The chain couples TRBV7-6 to TRBJ1-6; 8 nucleotides agree with TRBD1. V dropped 0 bases and J dropped 9; count of bases not matched to a gene: 7. The germline gives CDR1 SGHVS, CDR2 FNYEAQ. This CDR3 comprises 16 residues. In nucleotides, the CDR3 is TGTGCCAGCAGCTTAGCAGGAGACAGGGGAGCTTCACCCCTCCACTTT. Translated: CASSLAGDRGASPLHF.

CDR3 in DNA: TGTGCCAGCAGCTTCGGGACAGGCACCGGGGAGCTGTTTTTT. Translation gives CASSFGTGTGELFF. This rearrangement joins TRBV11-3 to TRBJ2-2, with 8 bases identical to TRBD1. In germline, CDR1 is SGHNT, CDR2 YENEEA. V shed 3 bases, J shed 4 bases, and the junction held 1 base outside the gene matches. There are 14 residues in the CDR3.

The chain recombines TRBV7-2 with TRBJ1-5, with a possible D match to TRBD1 (5 bases). The CDR3 is 17 amino acids. Trimming removed 0 bases at V and 0 bases at J, with 12 bases between. Germline V lookup: CDR1 SGHTA, CDR2 FQGNSA. CDR3 protein: CASSLALTEYSNQPQHF. CDR3 coding DNA: TGTGCCAGCAGCTTAGCGTTGACAGAGTATAGCAATCAGCCCCAGCATTTT. Combining the CDR3 with reference TRBV7-2 and TRBJ1-5 gives the whole variable domain GAGVSQSPSNKVTEKGKDVELRCDPISGHTALYWYRQSLGQGLEFLIYFQGNSAPDKSGLPSDRFSAERTGGSVSTLTIQRTQQEDSAVYLCASSLALTEYSNQPQHFGDGTRLSIL.

In its sample, this clone was seen once. This sequence joins TRBV29-1 and TRBJ1-5; D is unclear. Germline-derived CDR1 and CDR2 are SQVTM and ANQGSEA. With 5 bases removed from V and 1 base from J, the gap between germline ends came to 9 bases. CDR3 length: 13 residues. The CDR3 DNA reads as TGCAGCGTTTTATTGGGGAGCAATCAGCCCCAGCATTTT. Protein: CSVLLGSNQPQHF.

V and J are TRBV19 and TRBJ2-3, with D hard to call. Germline V gene sequence: CDR1 LNHDA, CDR2 SQIVND (reference sequence). The CDR3 consists of 14 residues. V was clipped by 7 bases and J by 6 bases, with 17 bases between them. CDR3 protein: CASTVGPVADTQYF. CDR3 nucleotide sequence: TGTGCCAGTACTGTGGGTCCGGTCGCGGATACGCAGTATTTT. The complete variable domain, with remaining parts taken from reference TRBV19 and TRBJ2-3, reads DGGITQSPKYLFRKEGQNVTLSCEQNLNHDAMYWYRQDPGQGLRLIYYSQIVNDFQKGDIAEGYSVSREKKESFPLTVTSAQKNPTAFYLCASTVGPVADTQYFGPGTRLTVL.

In this sample, this clone turned up once. The rearrangement uses TRBV7-8 and TRBJ2-1, with TRBD1 as a possible D gene (6 bases). This CDR3 has 15 amino acids. Per germline, CDR1 SGHVS and CDR2 FQNEAQ. The ends were cut back, 3 bases at V and 2 bases at J, with 11 bases in the middle. CDR3 DNA: TGTGCCAGCAGCTTCGGGCAGGGGCCCTACAATGAGCAGTTCTTC. Translating gives CASSFGQGPYNEQFF. The whole variable domain, remainder taken from reference TRBV7-8 and TRBJ2-1, is GAGVSQSPRYKVAKRGQDVALRCDPISGHVSLFWYQQALGQGPEFLTYFQNEAQLDKSGLPSDRFFAERPEGSVSTLKIQRTQQEDSAVYLCASSFGQGPYNEQFFGPGTRLTVL.

V gene TRBV7-7 combines with J gene TRBJ2-5; TRBD1 matches 10 bases. J was trimmed by 4 bases and V by 5 bases; bases with no gene match: 7. The CDR3 totals 15 residues. The germline V gene encodes CDR1 SSHAT and CDR2 FNYEAQ (reference sequence). The CDR3 region is CASSAGTGAGETQYF. In DNA, the CDR3 is TGTGCCAGCAGCGCTGGGACAGGGGCGGGAGAGACCCAGTACTTC.

This clone was seen once. The chain carries TRBV5-6 and TRBJ2-5, with D possibly TRBD1 on 5 matching bases. V was cut by 4 bases and J by 1 base, with 17 bases left in between. The CDR3 is made up of 16 amino acids. The germline V gene has CDR1 SGHDT and CDR2 YYEEEE. In DNA, the CDR3 is TGTGCCAGCAGCGTCGCTAGGGGCCTCCTCCAAGAGACCCAGTACTTC. This gives the protein CASSVARGLLQETQYF.